The 29 T cell receptor beta chains listed next were all sequenced from one sample in a study of blood T cell repertoires in COVID-19. TCRdb's copy holds only in-frame clones and misses some; the assay was immunoSEQ multiplex PCR. Of about 190,000 clones listed, roughly 80% are singletons. The sample was peripheral blood. Receptors were obtained from a man aged 55 to 69 with active or convalescent COVID-19.

The chain is built from TRBV27 and TRBJ2-1; 8 bases line up with TRBD2. CDR3 length equals 18 residues. Germline-derived CDR1 and CDR2 are MNHEY and SMNVEV (reference sequence). After removal of 5 bases from V and 5 bases from J, the junction contained 17 bases not matched to a gene. CDR3 sequence: CASSPHLGREGLHNEQFF. CDR3 bases: TGTGCCAGCAGTCCCCACCTAGGTCGGGAGGGCCTCCACAATGAGCAGTTCTTC.

V is TRBV5-1 and J is TRBJ1-1, with 12 bases identical to TRBD1. With V trimmed by 3 bases and J by 6 bases, 3 bases remained unmatched. The V gene's germline CDR1 is SGHRS and CDR2 YFSETQ. This CDR3 is built from 14 residues. The CDR3 reads CASSYGDRGPEAFF. The CDR3 coding sequence is TGCGCCAGCAGCTATGGGGACAGGGGGCCTGAAGCTTTCTTT.

This chain joins TRBV5-4 and TRBJ2-1; D is unresolved. The V end was cut by 0 bases, the J end by 4 bases, with 8 bases between. CDR3 length: 14 residues. CDR1 and CDR2 (germline): SGHNT, YYREEE (reference sequence). CDR3 DNA: TGTGCCAGCAGCTTGGACAGAAGATACAATGAGCAGTTCTTC. It translates to CASSLDRRYNEQFF.

This chain links TRBV9 with TRBJ2-1; 7 bases line up with TRBD2. The CDR3 covers 16 residues. The germline gives CDR1 SGDLS, CDR2 YYNGEE. J gave up 8 bases and V 0 bases, and 11 bases lay outside the gene matches. The CDR3 DNA is TGTGCCAGCAGCGTAGATCCGGGAGGTGGGCAGGATGAGCAGTTCTTC. This gives the protein CASSVDPGGGQDEQFF.

In its sample, this clone was seen a few times. The rearrangement uses TRBV21-1 and TRBJ2-7; the table's D call, TRBD2, has no DNA check behind it. TRBV21-1 is assigned pseudogene status. This CDR3 comprises 15 residues. CDR3 sequence reads: CASSPLSGGTYEQYF. For the CDR3, the DNA is TGTGCCAGCAGCCCCCTCAGCGGAGGTACCTACGAGCAGTACTTC.

Only a few counts were recorded for this clone. The chain joins TRBV5-1 to TRBJ2-7; the match to TRBD1 covers 9 bases. CDR3 length equals 21 residues. Germline V gives CDR1 SGHRS, CDR2 YFSETQ. The V and J ends lost 0 bases and 0 bases, in that order; junction bases with no gene match: 19. In DNA, the CDR3 is TGCGCCAGCAGCTTGGTATTTCGATGGGACAGGGACACTTCAAGCTCCTACGAGCAGTACTTC. This translates into CASSLVFRWDRDTSSSYEQYF.

This clone was seen once. The chain recombines TRBV5-1 with TRBJ2-7; D might be TRBD2 (5 bases). The CDR3 is 14 residues long. V was trimmed by 4 bases and J by 0 bases, leaving 11 bases between them. The germline CDR1 and CDR2 sequences are SGHRS and YFSETQ. This CDR3 is CASSPSGYSYEQYF. Written as DNA, the CDR3 is TGCGCCAGCAGCCCCTCGGGATACTCCTACGAGCAGTACTTC.

The table lists this clone with a few counts. The V and J genes are TRBV6-2 or TRBV6-3 and TRBJ2-7; the D gene is possibly TRBD2 (5 bases). Germline-derived CDR1 and CDR2 are MNHEY and SVGEGT. CDR3 size: 15 residues. Deletions cut 5 bases from V and 2 bases from J, with 16 bases between. CDR3 in DNA: TGTGCCAGCAGTCAGACTATTCGGGCCCCCTACGAGCAGTACTTC. Translated, it gives CASSQTIRAPYEQYF.

A note on this clone: A junction end diverges from the germline sequence, so it may reflect a read error. The J gene is TRBJ1-5, the V gene TRBV28; D unresolved. Germline CDR1 reads MDHEN; CDR2 reads SYDVKM. CDR3 length: 16 amino acids. The CDR3 loop reads CASSSPGYTSDQPQHF. In nucleotides, the CDR3 is TGTGCCAGCAGTTCACCCGGGTATACTAGCGATCAGCCCCAGCATTTT.

The rearrangement links TRBV5-5 to TRBJ1-6; no clear D gene. The V end was cut by 6 bases, the J end by 7 bases, with 14 bases between. Germline CDR1 and CDR2: SGHKS and YYEKEE (reference sequence). The CDR3 spans 14 residues. The CDR3 nucleotides are TGTGCCAGCACCCCCGGACTGGGAAATTCACCCCTCCACTTT. This encodes CASTPGLGNSPLHF.

This sequence joins TRBV16 and TRBJ2-7; possible D gene TRBD2, 5 bases. Germline lookup yields CDR1 KGHSY and CDR2 FQNENV. Trimming took 4 bases from V and 1 from J, leaving 5 bases between them. This CDR3 has 12 residues. CDR3 loop: CASSPGSYEQYF. CDR3 in DNA: TGTGCCAGCAGCCCGGGGTCCTACGAGCAGTACTTC.

The chain uses TRBV27 and TRBJ1-6; 7 bases match TRBD1. Trimming at V came to 5 bases and at J to 10 bases, leaving 11 bases not matched to a gene. Per germline, CDR1 MNHEY and CDR2 SMNVEV (reference sequence). CDR3 length equals 15 residues. The CDR3 DNA reads TGTGCCAGCAGTCAATACAGGGGATCTGAATCACCCCTCCACTTT. It encodes CASSQYRGSESPLHF.

V gene TRBV10-3 combines with J gene TRBJ1-1; possible D gene TRBD1, 5 bases. V shed 0 bases and J shed 1 base, with 6 bases lying between them. The CDR3 extends over 14 amino acids. Germline CDR1 and CDR2: ENHRY and SYGVKD. CDR3 residues: CAISESGQNTEAFF. In DNA, the CDR3 is TGTGCCATCAGTGAGTCAGGACAGAACACTGAAGCTTTCTTT.

The chain recombines TRBV7-2 with TRBJ2-7; a possible D gene is TRBD2 (6 bases). This CDR3 region has 13 residues. Between the trimmed V and J ends, which lost 5 bases and 3 bases, there was a span of 11 bases. Germline V gives CDR1 SGHTA, CDR2 FQGNSA. The CDR3 DNA reads as TGTGCCAGCAGCCCGGGACTTTACTACGAGCAGTACTTC. Translated: CASSPGLYYEQYF.

The CDR3 region has the DNA TGTGCCAGCAGTGAAACTCGCGGGTTTGGGAATCAGCCCCAGCATTTT. The encoded protein is CASSETRGFGNQPQHF. This chain connects TRBV6-1 to TRBJ1-5; D uncertain. The V gene's germline CDR1 is MNHNS and CDR2 SASEGT. V was shortened by 2 bases and J by 4 bases, with 15 bases between the two germline ends. CDR3 length: 16 amino acids.

The rearrangement links TRBV5-1 to TRBJ2-5, with 7 positions matching TRBD1. This CDR3 contains 14 residues. The germline gives CDR1 SGHRS, CDR2 YFSETQ. V lost 3 bases and J lost 0; bases outside the gene matches: 2. This chain's CDR3 is CASSSGQYQETQYF. The CDR3 DNA reads TGCGCCAGCAGCTCGGGACAGTACCAAGAGACCCAGTACTTC. The complete variable domain, with remaining parts taken from reference TRBV5-1 and TRBJ2-5, reads KAGVTQTPRYLIKTRGQQVTLSCSPISGHRSVSWYQQTPGQGLQFLFEYFSETQRNKGNFPGRFSGRQFSNSRSEMNVSTLELGDSALYLCASSSGQYQETQYFGPGTRLLVL.

This clone occurred once. The rearrangement links TRBV27 to TRBJ2-7; D is perhaps TRBD1 (7 bases). V was clipped by 5 bases and J by 7 bases, with 24 bases between them. Germline values: CDR1 MNHEY, CDR2 SMNVEV (reference sequence). The CDR3 is 16 amino acids. CDR3 protein: CASSHQGGSFAPEQYF. The CDR3 region has the DNA TGTGCCAGCAGTCACCAGGGGGGTAGCTTCGCGCCGGAGCAGTACTTC.

The V and J genes are TRBV19 and TRBJ1-1; no definite D call. The CDR3 is 16 amino acids. V lost 10 bases and J 2 bases, leaving 23 bases between the germline ends. The germline CDR1 and CDR2 sequences are LNHDA and SQIVND (reference sequence). The DNA of the CDR3 is TGTGCCATCGGACCGGGATACGGCGGACTCAACACTGAAGCTTTCTTT. It encodes CAIGPGYGGLNTEAFF.

This rearrangement joins TRBV5-1 to TRBJ2-7, with 11 nucleotides matching TRBD1. The CDR3 runs 15 residues. Germline V gives CDR1 SGHRS, CDR2 YFSETQ. The J segment lost 2 bases and the V segment lost 0 bases, leaving 1 base of the junction unmatched. CDR3 loop: CASSLEGQGAYEQYF. CDR3 sequence (DNA): TGCGCCAGCAGCTTGGAGGGACAGGGGGCCTACGAGCAGTACTTC.

The CDR3 reads CASSFGTSGSTRSYEQYF. The DNA of the CDR3 is TGCGCCAGCAGCTTTGGGACTAGCGGGAGTACCCGCTCCTACGAGCAGTACTTC. V is TRBV5-1 and J is TRBJ2-7; TRBD2 matches 14 bases. Trimming cost V 2 bases and J 0 bases; bases outside gene matches: 7. This CDR3 region has 18 residues. Germline V CDR1 and CDR2: SGHRS, YFSETQ.

The J gene is TRBJ1-2, the V gene TRBV28; D remains unclear. The CDR3 has 15 residues. The V gene lost 7 bases and the J gene lost 5 bases, with 20 bases spanning the gap. Germline assignment: CDR1 MDHEN and CDR2 SYDVKM. In DNA, the CDR3 is TGTGCCAGCAAGGCCCCTCAGACTCTTTTTTATGGCTACACCTTC. Residues: CASKAPQTLFYGYTF.

The V and J genes are TRBV19 and TRBJ2-1, with 9 bases that match TRBD2. The CDR3 totals 16 residues. Germline V lookup: CDR1 LNHDA, CDR2 SQIVND (reference sequence). With V trimmed by 2 bases and J by 4 bases, 6 bases remained unmatched. CDR3 amino acids: CASSIWASGTYNEQFF. CDR3 nucleotide sequence: TGTGCCAGTAGTATATGGGCTAGCGGGACGTACAATGAGCAGTTCTTC.

This chain joins TRBV28 and TRBJ2-5, with 9 bases aligning to TRBD2. This CDR3 has 15 amino acids. Trimming removed 7 bases from V and 1 base from J; junction bases left unmatched: 7. Germline CDR1 reads MDHEN; CDR2 reads SYDVKM. This chain's CDR3 is CASTPLAGLQETQYF. In DNA, the CDR3 is TGTGCCAGCACCCCCCTAGCGGGGCTCCAAGAGACCCAGTACTTC.

V and J are TRBV3-1 (or the pseudogene TRBV3-2) and TRBJ1-2, with 7 bases aligning to TRBD1. After removal of 4 bases from V and 5 bases from J, the junction contained 10 bases not matched to a gene. Germline V gene sequence: CDR1 LGHDT, CDR2 YNNKEL (reference sequence). The CDR3 length is 15 residues. The CDR3 is CASSLGGQSGYGYTF. The DNA for the CDR3 is TGTGCCAGCAGCCTCGGGGGACAGTCTGGGTATGGCTACACCTTC.

The chain recombines TRBV7-8 with TRBJ2-7, with D perhaps TRBD2 (6 bases). Germline V gene data show CDR1 as SGHVS and CDR2 as FQNEAQ. The CDR3 loop spans 15 amino acids. Trimming took 5 bases from V and 6 from J, leaving 20 bases between them. CDR3 nucleotide sequence: TGTGCCAGCAGCCAAAGAGAGACTAGTGGAGGCGAGCAGTACTTC. It specifies CASSQRETSGGEQYF.

This chain joins TRBV20-1 and TRBJ2-5; D might be TRBD2 (6 bases). The CDR3 is made up of 14 amino acids. Germline CDR1 reads DFQATT; CDR2 reads SNEGSKA (reference sequence). Trimming stripped 3 bases from V and 10 bases from J, with 21 bases between. CDR3 residues: CSASPGLATGIQYF. The DNA for the CDR3 is TGCAGTGCTAGTCCCGGGCTAGCGACGGGGATCCAGTACTTC.

The CDR3 loop is CASSQRGSYEQYF. CDR3 nucleotide sequence: TGCGCCAGCAGCCAGCGGGGGTCCTACGAGCAGTACTTC. V gene TRBV4-1 combines with J gene TRBJ2-7; TRBD2 aligns across 7 bases. Trimming removed 3 bases from V and 1 base from J; junction bases left unmatched: 0. Per germline, CDR1 MGHRA and CDR2 YSYEKL. This CDR3 comprises 13 residues.

The V call is TRBV5-1, the J call TRBJ2-2; 10 bases are shared with TRBD1. This CDR3 region has 15 residues. Germline loops: CDR1 SGHRS, CDR2 YFSETQ. V dropped 5 bases and J dropped 6; count of bases not matched to a gene: 7. Here the CDR3 DNA reads TGCGCCAGCAGTTCTGGACAGGGGGAAGCCGGGGAGCTGTTTTTT. This translates into CASSSGQGEAGELFF.

This clone was detected only a few times. The rearrangement uses TRBV28 and TRBJ1-5; TRBD1 matches at 7 bases. The V and J ends lost 4 bases and 7 bases, in that order; junction bases with no gene match: 10. The germline V gene has CDR1 MDHEN and CDR2 SYDVKM. The CDR3 covers 15 residues. The CDR3 DNA is TGTGCCAGCAGTTCCTGGACAGGAAATCTCCAGCCCCAGCATTTT. Translated: CASSSWTGNLQPQHF.